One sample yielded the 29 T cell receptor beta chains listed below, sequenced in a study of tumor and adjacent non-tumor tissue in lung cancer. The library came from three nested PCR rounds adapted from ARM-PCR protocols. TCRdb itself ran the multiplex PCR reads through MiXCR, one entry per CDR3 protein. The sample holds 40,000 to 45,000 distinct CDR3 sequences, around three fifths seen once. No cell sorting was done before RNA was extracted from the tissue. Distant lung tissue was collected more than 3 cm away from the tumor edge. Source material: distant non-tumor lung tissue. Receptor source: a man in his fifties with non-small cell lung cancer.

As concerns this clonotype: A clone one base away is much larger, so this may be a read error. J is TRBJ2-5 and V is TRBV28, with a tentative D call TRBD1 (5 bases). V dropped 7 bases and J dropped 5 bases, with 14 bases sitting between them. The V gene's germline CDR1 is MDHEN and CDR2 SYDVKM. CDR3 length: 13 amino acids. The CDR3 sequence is CASTKGDIETQYF. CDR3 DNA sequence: TGTGCCAGCACCAAAGGGGATATTGAGACCCAGTACTTC.

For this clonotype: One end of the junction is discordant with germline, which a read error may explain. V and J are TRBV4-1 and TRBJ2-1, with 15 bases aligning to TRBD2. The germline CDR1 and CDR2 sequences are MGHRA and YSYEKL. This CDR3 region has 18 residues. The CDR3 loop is CANSRGGLAGGPYNEQFF. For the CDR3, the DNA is TGCGCCAACAGCCGGGGGGGACTAGCGGGAGGTCCCTACAATGAGCAGTTCTTC.

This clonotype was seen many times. The CDR3 region is CAIRDRDRGSQETQYF. Written as DNA, the CDR3 is TGTGCCATCCGGGACAGGGATCGCGGGAGTCAAGAGACCCAGTACTTC. The chain combines TRBV10-3 with TRBJ2-5; 9 bases line up with TRBD1. The CDR3 totals 16 residues. Germline lookup yields CDR1 ENHRY and CDR2 SYGVKD. Trimming at V came to 8 bases and at J to 2 bases, leaving 12 bases not matched to a gene.

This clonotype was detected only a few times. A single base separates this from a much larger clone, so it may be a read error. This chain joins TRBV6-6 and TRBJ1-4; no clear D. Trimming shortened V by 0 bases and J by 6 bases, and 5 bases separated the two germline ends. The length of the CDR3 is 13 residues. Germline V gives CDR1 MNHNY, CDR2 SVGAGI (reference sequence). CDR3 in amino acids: CASSYSEYEKLFF. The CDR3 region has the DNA TGTGCCAGCAGTTACTCGGAGTATGAAAAACTGTTTTTT.

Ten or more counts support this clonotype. The CDR3: CASRPRGGLADTQYF. CDR3 DNA sequence: TGTGCCAGCAGGCCTAGGGGGGGCCTTGCAGATACGCAGTATTTT. The chain recombines TRBV6-1 with TRBJ2-3; possibly TRBD2 for D (7 bases). Germline values: CDR1 MNHNS, CDR2 SASEGT. CDR3 length: 15 amino acids. V was pared by 6 bases and J by 4 bases, with 17 bases between.

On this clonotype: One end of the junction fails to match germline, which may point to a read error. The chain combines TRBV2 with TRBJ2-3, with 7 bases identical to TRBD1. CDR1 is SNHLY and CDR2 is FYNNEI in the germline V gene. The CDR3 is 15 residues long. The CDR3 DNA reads TGTGCCAACAGCAGGGAGACAGGGCCCACAGATACGCAGTGTTTT. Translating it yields CANSRETGPTDTQCF.

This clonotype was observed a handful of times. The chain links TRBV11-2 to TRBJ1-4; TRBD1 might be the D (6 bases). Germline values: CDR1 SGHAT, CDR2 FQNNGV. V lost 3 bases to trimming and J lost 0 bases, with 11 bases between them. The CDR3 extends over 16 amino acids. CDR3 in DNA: TGTGCCAGCAGCTTTCAGGGGCCCACAACTAATGAAAAACTGTTTTTT. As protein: CASSFQGPTTNEKLFF.

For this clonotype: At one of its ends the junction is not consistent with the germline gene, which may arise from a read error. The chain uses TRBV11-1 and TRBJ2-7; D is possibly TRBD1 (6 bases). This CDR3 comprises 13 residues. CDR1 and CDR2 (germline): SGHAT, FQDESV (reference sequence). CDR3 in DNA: TGTGCCAGCAAGACGACAGGTGTCTACGGGCAGTACTTC. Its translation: CASKTTGVYGQYF.

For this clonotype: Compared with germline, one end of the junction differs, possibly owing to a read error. The CDR3 protein is CASSTQETQHF. Here the CDR3 DNA reads TGTGCCAGCAGCACCCAAGAGACCCAGCACTTC. This sequence joins TRBV7-9 and TRBJ2-5; D not certain. Per germline, CDR1 SEHNR and CDR2 FQNEAQ (reference sequence). The CDR3 is made up of 11 amino acids.

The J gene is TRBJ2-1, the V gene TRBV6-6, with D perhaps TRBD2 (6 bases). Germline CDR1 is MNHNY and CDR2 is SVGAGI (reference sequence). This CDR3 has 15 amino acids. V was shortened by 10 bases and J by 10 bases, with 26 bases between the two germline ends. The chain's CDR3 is CATSTKFGGGNEQFF. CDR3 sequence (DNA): TGTGCCACCAGCACAAAGTTTGGGGGAGGTAACGAGCAGTTCTTC.

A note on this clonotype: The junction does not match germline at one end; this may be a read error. In DNA form, the CDR3 reads TGTGTCAGCAGCCTCCAGTTTAGCTATGGCTACACCTTC. It translates to CVSSLQFSYGYTF. The chain links TRBV6-6 to TRBJ1-2, with D unresolved. CDR1 is MNHNY, CDR2 SVGAGI, per germline (reference sequence). This CDR3 region has 13 residues.

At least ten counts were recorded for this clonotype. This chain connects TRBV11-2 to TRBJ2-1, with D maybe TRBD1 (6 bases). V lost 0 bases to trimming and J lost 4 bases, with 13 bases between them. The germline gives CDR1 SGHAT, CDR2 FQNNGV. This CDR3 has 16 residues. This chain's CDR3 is CASSLEDSRGYNEQFF. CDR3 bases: TGTGCCAGCAGCTTAGAAGATAGCAGGGGTTACAATGAGCAGTTCTTC.

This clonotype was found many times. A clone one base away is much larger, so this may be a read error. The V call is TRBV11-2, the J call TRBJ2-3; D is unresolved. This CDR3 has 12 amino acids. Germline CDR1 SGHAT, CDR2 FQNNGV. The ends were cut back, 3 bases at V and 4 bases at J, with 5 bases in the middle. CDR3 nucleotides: TGTGCCAGCAGCTTCAATGCAGATACGCAGTATTTT. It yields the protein CASSFNADTQYF.

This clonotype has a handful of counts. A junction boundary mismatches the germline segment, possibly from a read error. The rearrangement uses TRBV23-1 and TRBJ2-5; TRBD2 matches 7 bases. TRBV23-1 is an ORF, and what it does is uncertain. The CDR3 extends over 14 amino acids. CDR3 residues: CASNQSSGQETQYF. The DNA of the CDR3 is TGCGCCAGCAATCAATCTAGCGGCCAAGAGACCCAGTACTTC.

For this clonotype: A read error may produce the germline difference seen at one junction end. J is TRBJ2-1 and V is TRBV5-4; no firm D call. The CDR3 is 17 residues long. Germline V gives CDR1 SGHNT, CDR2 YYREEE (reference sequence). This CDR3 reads CARSLSYSTVSYNEQFF. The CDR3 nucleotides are TGCGCCAGGAGTCTGTCGTATTCTACGGTTTCCTACAATGAGCAGTTCTTC.

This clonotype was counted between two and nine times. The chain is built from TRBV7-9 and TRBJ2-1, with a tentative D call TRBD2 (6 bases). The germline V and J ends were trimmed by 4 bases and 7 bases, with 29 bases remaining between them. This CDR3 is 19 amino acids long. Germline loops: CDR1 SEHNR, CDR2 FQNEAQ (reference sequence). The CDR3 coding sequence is TGTGCCAGCAGCTCCTCGAAGGGCCCGCAGCTCCTTGCGGGGAATGAGCAGTTCTTC. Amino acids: CASSSSKGPQLLAGNEQFF. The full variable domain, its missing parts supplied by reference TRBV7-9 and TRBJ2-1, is DTGVSQNPRHKITKRGQNVTFRCDPISEHNRLYWYRQTLGQGPEFLTYFQNEAQLEKSRLLSDRFSAERPKGSFSTLEIQRTEQGDSAMYLCASSSSKGPQLLAGNEQFFGPGTRLTVL.

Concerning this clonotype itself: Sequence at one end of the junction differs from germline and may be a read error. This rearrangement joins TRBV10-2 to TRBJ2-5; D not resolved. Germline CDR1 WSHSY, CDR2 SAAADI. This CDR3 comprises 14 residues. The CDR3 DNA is TGCTCCAGCAGGTGTTCGAGAGTGCAAGAGACCCAGTACTTC. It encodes CSSRCSRVQETQYF.

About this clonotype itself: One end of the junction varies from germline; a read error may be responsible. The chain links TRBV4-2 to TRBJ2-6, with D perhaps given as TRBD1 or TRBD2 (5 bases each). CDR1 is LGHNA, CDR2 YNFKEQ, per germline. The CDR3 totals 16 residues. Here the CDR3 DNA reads TGTGCCAGTAGCCAAGTGGGGAGCTCTGGGGCCAACGCCCTGACTTTC. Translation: CASSQVGSSGANALTF.

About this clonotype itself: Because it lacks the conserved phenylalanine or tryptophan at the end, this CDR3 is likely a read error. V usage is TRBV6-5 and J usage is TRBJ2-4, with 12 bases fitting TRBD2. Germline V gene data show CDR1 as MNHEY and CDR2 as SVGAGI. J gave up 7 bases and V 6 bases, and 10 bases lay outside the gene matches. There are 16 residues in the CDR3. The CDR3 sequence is CASSPRLAGEGNIQYL. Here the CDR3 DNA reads TGTGCCAGCAGCCCCCGACTAGCGGGGGAGGGGAACATTCAGTACCTC.

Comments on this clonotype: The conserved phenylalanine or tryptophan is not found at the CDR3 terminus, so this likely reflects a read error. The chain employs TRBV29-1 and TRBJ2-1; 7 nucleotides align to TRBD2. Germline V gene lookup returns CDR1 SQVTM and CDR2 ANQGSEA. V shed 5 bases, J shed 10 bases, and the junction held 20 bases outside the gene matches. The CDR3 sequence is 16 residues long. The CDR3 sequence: CSVLPREMAGVGEQFS. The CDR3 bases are TGCAGCGTTCTCCCTCGGGAAATGGCGGGAGTAGGCGAGCAGTTCTCC.

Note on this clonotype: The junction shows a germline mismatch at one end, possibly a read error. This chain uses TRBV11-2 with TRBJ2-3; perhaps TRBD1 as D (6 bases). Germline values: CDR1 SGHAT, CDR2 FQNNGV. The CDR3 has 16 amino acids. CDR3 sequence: CASSSPYGTTFGTRYF. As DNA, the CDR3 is TGTGCCAGCAGCTCCCCCTACGGGACAACGTTCGGTACGCGGTATTTT. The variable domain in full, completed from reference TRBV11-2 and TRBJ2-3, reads EAGVAQSPRYKIIEKRQSVAFWCNPISGHATLYWYQQILGQGPKLLIQFQNNGVVDDSQLPKDRFSAERLKGVDSTLKIQPAKLEDSAVYLCASSSPYGTTFGTRYFGPGTRLTVL.

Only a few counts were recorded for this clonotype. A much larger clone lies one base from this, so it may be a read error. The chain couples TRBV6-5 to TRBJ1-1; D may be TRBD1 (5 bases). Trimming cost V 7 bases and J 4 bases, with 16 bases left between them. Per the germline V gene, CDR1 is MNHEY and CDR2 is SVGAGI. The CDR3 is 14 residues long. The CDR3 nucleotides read TGTGCCAGCAATTCCAGGGTGGGGGGCACTGAAGCTTTCTTT. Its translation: CASNSRVGGTEAFF.

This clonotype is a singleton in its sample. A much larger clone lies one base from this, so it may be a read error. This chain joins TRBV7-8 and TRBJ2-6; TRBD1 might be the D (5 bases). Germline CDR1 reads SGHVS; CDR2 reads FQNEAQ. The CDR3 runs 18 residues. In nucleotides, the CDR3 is TGTGCCAGCAGCTTTCTGTGGAGAACCCCCTCTGGGGCCAACGACCTGACTTTC. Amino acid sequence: CASSFLWRTPSGANDLTF.

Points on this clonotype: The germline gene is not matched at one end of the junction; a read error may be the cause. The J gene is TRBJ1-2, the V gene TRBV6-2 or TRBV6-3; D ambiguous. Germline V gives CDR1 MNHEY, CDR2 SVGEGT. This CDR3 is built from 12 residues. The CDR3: CASRDGDYGYTF. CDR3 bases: TGTGCCAGCCGCGACGGAGACTATGGCTACACGTTC.

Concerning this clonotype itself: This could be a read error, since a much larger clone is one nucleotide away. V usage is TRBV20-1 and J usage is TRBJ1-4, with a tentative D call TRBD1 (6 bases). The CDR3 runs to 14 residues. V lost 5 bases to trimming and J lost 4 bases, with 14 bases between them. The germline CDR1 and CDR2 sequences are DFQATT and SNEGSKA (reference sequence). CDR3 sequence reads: CSAELTGFNEKLFF. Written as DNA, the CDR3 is TGCAGTGCTGAGCTGACAGGCTTTAATGAAAAACTGTTTTTT.

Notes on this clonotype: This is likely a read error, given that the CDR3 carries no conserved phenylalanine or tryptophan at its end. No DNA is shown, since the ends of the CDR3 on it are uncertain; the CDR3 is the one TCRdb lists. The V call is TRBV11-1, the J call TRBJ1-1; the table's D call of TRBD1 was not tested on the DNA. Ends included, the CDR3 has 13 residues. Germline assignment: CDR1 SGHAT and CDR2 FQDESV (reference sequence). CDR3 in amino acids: CASSPGTGDEAFA.

CDR3 residues: CASSFVLPAYEQYF. CDR3 in DNA: TGTGCCAGCAGCTTCGTACTACCTGCTTACGAGCAGTACTTC. The V call is TRBV7-2, the J call TRBJ2-7; no clear D. The V gene's germline CDR1 is SGHTA and CDR2 FQGNSA. There are 14 residues in the CDR3. V lost 3 bases and J lost 4, with 13 bases in between. Drawing the rest from reference TRBV7-2 and TRBJ2-7, the complete variable domain is GAGVSQSPSNKVTEKGKDVELRCDPISGHTALYWYRQSLGQGLEFLIYFQGNSAPDKSGLPSDRFSAERTGGSVSTLTIQRTQQEDSAVYLCASSFVLPAYEQYFGPGTRLTVT.

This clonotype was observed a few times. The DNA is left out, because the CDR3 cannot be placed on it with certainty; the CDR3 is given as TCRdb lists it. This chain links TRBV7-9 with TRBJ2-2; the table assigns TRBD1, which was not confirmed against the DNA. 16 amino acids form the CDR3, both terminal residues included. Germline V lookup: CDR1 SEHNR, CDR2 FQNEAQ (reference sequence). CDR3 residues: CASSFSRGLRAGELFF.

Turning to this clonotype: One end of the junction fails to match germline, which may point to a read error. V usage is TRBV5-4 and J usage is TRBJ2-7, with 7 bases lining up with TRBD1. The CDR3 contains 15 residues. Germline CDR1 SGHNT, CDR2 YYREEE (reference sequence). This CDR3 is CASSLSRDSSYEKYF. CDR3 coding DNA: TGTGCCAGCAGCTTGAGCCGGGACAGCTCCTACGAGAAGTACTTC.